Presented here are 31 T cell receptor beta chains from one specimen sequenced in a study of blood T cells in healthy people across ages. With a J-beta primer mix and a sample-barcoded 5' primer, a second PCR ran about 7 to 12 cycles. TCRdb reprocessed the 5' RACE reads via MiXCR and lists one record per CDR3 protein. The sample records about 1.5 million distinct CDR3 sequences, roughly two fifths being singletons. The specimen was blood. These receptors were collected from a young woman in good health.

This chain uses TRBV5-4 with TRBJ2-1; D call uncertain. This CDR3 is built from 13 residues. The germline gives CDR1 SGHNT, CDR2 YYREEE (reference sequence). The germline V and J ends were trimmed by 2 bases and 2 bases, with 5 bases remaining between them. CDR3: CASSFQPYNEQFF. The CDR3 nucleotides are TGTGCCAGCAGCTTCCAGCCCTACAATGAGCAGTTCTTC. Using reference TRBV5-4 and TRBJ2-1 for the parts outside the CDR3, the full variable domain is ETGVTQSPTHLIKTRGQQVTLRCSSQSGHNTVSWYQQALGQGPQFIFQYYREEENGRGNFPPRFSGLQFPNYSSELNVNALELDDSALYLCASSFQPYNEQFFGPGTRLTVL.

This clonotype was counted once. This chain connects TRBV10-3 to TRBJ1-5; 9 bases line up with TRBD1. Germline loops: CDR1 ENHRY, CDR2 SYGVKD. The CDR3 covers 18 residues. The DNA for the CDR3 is TGTGGAAAAGAATGGTGGGACAGGGAATCGTTCGGCAATCAGCCCCAGCATTTT. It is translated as CGKEWWDRESFGNQPQHF.

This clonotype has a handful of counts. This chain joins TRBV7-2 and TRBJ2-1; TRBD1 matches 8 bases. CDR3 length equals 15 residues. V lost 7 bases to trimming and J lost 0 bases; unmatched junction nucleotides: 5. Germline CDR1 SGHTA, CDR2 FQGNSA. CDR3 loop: CASTTDRGSYNEQFF. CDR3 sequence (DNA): TGTGCCAGCACCACCGACAGGGGCTCCTACAATGAGCAGTTCTTC. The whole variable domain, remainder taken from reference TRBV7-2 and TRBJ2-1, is GAGVSQSPSNKVTEKGKDVELRCDPISGHTALYWYRQSLGQGLEFLIYFQGNSAPDKSGLPSDRFSAERTGGSVSTLTIQRTQQEDSAVYLCASTTDRGSYNEQFFGPGTRLTVL.

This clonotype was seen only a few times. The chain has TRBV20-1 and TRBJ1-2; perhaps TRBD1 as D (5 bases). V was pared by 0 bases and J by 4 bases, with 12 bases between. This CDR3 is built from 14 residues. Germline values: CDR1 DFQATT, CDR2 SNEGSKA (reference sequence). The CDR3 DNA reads TGCAGTGCTAGAGATCATAGGGACTCCTATGGCTACACCTTC. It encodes CSARDHRDSYGYTF.

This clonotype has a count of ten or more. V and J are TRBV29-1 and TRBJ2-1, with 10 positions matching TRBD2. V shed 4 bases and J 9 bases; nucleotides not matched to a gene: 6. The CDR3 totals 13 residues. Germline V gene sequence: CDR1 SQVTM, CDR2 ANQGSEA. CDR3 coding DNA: TGCAGCGTTGCTAGCGGGAGAAATACTGAGCAGTTCTTC. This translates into CSVASGRNTEQFF.

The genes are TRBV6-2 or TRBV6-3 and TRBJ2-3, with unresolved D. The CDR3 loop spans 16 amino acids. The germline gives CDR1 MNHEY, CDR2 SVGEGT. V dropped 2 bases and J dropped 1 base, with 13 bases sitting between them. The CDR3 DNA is TGTGCCAGCAGTTACCCCAGACCGGTAGGCACAGATACGCAGTATTTT. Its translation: CASSYPRPVGTDTQYF.

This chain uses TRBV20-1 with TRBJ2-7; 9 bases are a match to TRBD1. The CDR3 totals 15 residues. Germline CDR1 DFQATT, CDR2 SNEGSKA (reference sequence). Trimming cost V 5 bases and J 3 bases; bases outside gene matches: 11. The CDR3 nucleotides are TGCAGTGCTTCATTACAGGGGGCCCGCAACTACGAGCAGTACTTC. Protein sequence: CSASLQGARNYEQYF.

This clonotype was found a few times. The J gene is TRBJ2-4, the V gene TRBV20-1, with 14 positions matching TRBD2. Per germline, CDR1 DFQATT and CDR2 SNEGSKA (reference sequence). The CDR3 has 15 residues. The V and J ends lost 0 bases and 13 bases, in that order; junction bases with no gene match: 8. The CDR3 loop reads CSARDEGLAGGRQYF. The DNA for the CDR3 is TGCAGTGCTAGAGATGAAGGACTAGCGGGAGGCAGGCAGTACTTC.

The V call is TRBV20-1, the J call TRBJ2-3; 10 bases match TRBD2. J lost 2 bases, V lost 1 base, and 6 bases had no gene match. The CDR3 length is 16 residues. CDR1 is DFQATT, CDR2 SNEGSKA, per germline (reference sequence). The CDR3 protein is CSARGTSGASTDTQYF. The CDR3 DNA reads TGCAGTGCTAGAGGAACTAGCGGGGCCTCCACAGATACGCAGTATTTT.

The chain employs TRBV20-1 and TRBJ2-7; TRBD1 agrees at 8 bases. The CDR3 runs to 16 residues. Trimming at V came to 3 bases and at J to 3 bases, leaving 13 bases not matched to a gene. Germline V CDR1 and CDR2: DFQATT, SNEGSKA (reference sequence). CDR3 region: CSARVPRGTGFYEQYF. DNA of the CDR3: TGCAGTGCTAGGGTACCTCGGGGGACAGGTTTCTACGAGCAGTACTTC.

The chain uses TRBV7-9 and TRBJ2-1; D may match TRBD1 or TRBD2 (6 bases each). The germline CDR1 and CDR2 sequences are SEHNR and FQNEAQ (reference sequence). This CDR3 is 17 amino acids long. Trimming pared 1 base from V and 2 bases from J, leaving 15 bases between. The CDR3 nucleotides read TGTGCCAGCAGCTTAGACTTCGGGGGCAGAGCCTACAATGAGCAGTTCTTC. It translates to CASSLDFGGRAYNEQFF.

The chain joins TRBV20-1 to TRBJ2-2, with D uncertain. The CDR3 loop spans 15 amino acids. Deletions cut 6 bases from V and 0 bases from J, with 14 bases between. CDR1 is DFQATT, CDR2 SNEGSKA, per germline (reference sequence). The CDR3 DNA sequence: TGCAGTGCGTCCTCCGCTAGAGCGAACACCGGGGAGCTGTTTTTT. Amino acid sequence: CSASSARANTGELFF.

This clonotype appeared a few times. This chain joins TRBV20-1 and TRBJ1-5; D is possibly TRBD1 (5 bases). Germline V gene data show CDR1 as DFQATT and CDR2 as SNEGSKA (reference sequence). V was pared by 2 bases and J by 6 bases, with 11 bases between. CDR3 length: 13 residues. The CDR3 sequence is CSARNGDLQPQHF. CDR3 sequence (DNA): TGCAGTGCTAGAAATGGGGACCTTCAGCCCCAGCATTTT.

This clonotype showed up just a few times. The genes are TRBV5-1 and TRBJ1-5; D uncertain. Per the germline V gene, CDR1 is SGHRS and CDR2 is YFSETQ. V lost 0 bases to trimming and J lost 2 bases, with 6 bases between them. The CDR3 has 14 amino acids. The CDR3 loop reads CASSLAAGNQPQHF. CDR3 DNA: TGCGCCAGCAGCTTGGCGGCAGGCAATCAGCCCCAGCATTTT.

CDR3 sequence: CASSYSGRRYEQYF. As DNA, the CDR3 is TGTGCCAGCAGTTACTCGGGACGGCGCTACGAGCAGTACTTC. This sequence joins TRBV6-5 and TRBJ2-7; D may be TRBD1 or TRBD2 (5 bases each). Germline assignment: CDR1 MNHEY and CDR2 SVGAGI. The CDR3 is 14 residues long. V was cut by 0 bases and J by 3 bases, with 9 bases left in between.

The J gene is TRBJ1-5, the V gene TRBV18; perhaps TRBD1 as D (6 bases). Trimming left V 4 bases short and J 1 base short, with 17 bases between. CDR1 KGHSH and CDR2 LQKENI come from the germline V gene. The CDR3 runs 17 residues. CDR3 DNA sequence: TGTGCCAGCTCACGCTTCCACGGGGGCTCGAGCAATCAGCCCCAGCATTTT. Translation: CASSRFHGGSSNQPQHF.

CDR3 DNA sequence: TGTGCCAGCAGCCTTGGGACTCCTCTTGTCGGTGATGAGCAGTACTTC. Translation gives CASSLGTPLVGDEQYF. V and J are TRBV5-6 and TRBJ2-7; D is possibly TRBD2 (6 bases). The CDR3 spans 16 residues. The germline gives CDR1 SGHDT, CDR2 YYEEEE. The V end was cut by 4 bases, the J end by 7 bases, with 24 bases between.

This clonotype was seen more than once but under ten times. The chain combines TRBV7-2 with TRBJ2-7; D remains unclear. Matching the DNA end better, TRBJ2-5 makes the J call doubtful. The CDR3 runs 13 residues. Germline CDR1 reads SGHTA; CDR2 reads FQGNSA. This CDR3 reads CASSWTPPGTQYF. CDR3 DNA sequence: TGTGCCAGCAGCTGGACGCCCCCGGGGACCCAGTACTTC.

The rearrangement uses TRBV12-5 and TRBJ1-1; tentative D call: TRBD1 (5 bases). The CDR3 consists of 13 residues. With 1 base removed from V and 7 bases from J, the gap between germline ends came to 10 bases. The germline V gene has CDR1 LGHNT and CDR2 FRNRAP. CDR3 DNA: TGTGCTAGTGGTTTGGGCGGGGCAGATGAAGCTTTCTTT. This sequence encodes CASGLGGADEAFF.

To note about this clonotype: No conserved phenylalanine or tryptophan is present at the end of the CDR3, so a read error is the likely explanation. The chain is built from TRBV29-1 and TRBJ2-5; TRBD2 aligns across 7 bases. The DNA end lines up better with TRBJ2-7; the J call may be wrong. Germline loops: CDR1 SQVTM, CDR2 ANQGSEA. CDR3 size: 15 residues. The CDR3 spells CSVVARLAGVYEQYL. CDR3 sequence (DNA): TGCAGCGTTGTAGCTCGGCTCGCGGGAGTCTACGAGCAGTACTTA.

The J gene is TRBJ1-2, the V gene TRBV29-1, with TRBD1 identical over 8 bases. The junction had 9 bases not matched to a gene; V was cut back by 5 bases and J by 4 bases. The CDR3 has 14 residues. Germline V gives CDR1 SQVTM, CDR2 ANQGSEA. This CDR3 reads CSVPGTGFSYGYTF. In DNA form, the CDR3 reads TGCAGCGTTCCCGGGACAGGCTTTAGCTATGGCTACACCTTC.

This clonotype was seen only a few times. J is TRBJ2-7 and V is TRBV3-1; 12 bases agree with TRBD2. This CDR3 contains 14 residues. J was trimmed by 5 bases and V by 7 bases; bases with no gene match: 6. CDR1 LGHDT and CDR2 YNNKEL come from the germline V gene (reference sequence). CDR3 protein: CASNLAGGRDEQYF. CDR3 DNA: TGTGCCAGCAATCTAGCGGGAGGGCGAGACGAGCAGTACTTC.

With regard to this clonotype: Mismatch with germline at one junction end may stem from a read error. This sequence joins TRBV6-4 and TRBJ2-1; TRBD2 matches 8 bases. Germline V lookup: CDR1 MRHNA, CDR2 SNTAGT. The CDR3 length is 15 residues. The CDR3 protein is CASSETAGGYNERYF. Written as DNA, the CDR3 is TGTGCCAGCAGTGAAACGGCGGGGGGATACAATGAGCGGTACTTC.

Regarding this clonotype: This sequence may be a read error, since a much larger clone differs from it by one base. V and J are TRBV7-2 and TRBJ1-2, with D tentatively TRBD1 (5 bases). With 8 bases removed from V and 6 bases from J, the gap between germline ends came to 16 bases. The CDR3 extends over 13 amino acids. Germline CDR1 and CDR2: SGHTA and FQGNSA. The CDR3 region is CTSLYWDGNGYTF. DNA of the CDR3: TGTACCAGCCTTTATTGGGACGGGAATGGCTACACCTTC.

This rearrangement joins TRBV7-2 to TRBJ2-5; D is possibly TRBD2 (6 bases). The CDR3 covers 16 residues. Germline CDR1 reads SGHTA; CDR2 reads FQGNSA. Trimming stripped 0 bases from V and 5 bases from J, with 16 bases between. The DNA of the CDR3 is TGTGCCAGCAGCTTAGCTAGCCTGGGACGGGGGGAGACCCAGTACTTC. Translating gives CASSLASLGRGETQYF.

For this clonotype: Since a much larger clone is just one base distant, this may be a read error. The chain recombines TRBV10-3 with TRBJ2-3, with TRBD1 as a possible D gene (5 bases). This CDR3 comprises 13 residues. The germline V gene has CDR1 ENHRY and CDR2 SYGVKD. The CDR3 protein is CATSDQGTDTQYF. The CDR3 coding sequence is TGTGCCACCAGTGATCAGGGTACAGATACGCAGTATTTT.

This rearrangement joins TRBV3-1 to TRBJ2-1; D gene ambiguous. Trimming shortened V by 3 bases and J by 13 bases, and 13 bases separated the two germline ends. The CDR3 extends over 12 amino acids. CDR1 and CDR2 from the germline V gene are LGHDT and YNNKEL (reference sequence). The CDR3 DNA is TGTGCCAGCAGCCAGATAGACCAACACCAGTTCTTC. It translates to CASSQIDQHQFF.

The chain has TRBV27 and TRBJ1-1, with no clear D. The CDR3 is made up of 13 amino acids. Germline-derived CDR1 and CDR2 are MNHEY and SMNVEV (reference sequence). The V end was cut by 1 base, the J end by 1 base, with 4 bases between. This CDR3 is CASSLFWNTEAFF. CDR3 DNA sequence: TGTGCCAGCAGTTTATTCTGGAACACTGAAGCTTTCTTT.

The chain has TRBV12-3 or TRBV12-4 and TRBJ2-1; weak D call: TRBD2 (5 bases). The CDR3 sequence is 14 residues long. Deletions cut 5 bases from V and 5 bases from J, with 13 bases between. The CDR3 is CASSVGPGNNEQFF. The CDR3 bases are TGTGCCAGCAGTGTTGGCCCGGGGAACAATGAGCAGTTCTTC.

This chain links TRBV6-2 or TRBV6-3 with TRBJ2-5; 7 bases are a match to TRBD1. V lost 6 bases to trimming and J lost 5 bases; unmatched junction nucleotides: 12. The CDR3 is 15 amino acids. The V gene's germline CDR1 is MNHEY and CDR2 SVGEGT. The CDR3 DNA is TGTGCCAGCAGCTCCGGGACAGTGTCGATGGAGACCCAGTACTTC. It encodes CASSSGTVSMETQYF.

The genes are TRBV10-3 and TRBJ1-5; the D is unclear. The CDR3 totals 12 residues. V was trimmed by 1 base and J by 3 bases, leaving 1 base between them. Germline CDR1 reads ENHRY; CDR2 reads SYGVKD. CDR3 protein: CAISEYNQPQHF. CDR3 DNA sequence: TGTGCCATCAGTGAGTACAATCAGCCCCAGCATTTT.